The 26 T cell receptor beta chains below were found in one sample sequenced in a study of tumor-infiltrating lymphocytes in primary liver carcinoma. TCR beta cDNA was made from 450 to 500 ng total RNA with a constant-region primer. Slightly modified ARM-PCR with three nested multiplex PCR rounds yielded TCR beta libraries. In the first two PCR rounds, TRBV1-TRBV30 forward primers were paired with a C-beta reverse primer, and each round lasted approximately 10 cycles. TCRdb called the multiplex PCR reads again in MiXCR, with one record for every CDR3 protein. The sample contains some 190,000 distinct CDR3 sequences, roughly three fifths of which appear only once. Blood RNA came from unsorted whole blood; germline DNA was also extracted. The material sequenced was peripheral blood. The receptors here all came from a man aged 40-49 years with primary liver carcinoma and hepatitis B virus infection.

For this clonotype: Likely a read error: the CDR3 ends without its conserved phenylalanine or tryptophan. The CDR3 region has the DNA TGTGCCAGCAGTTTATATCCGGGAGGGCTTACAGATACGCAGTATTCA. As protein: CASSLYPGGLTDTQYS. The chain joins TRBV12-3 or TRBV12-4 to TRBJ2-3; TRBD2 agrees at 8 bases. The CDR3 is 16 amino acids. The J segment lost 3 bases and the V segment lost 2 bases, leaving 7 bases of the junction unmatched.

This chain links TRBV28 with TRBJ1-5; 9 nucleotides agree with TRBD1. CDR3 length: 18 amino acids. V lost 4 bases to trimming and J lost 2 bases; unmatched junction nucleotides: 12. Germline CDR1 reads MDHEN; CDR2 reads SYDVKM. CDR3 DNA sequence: TGTGCCAGCAGTTATCCTTCAACGGACAGGGGTGGCAATCAGCCCCAGCATTTT. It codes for CASSYPSTDRGGNQPQHF. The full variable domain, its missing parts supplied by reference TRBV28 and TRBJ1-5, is DVKVTQSSRYLVKRTGEKVFLECVQDMDHENMFWYRQDPGLGLRLIYFSYDVKMKEKGDIPEGYSVSREKKERFSLILESASTNQTSMYLCASSYPSTDRGGNQPQHFGDGTRLSIL.

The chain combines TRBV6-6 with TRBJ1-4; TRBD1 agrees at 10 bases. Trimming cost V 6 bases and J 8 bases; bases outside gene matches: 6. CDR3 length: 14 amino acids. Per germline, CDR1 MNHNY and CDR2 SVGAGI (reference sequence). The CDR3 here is CASRRQGASEKLFF. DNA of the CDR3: TGTGCCAGCAGACGACAGGGGGCGTCGGAAAAACTGTTTTTT.

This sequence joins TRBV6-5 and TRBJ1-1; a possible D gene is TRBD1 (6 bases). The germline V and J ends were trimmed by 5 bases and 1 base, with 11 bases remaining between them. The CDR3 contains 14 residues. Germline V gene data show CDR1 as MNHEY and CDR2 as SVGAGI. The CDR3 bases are TGTGCCAGCAGTGGGACAACTCCGAACACTGAAGCTTTCTTT. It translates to CASSGTTPNTEAFF.

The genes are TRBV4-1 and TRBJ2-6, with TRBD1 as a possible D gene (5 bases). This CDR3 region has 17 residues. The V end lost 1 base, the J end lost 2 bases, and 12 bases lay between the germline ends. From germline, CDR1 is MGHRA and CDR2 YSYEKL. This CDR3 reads CASSQGTGDTGANVLTF. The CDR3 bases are TGCGCCAGCAGCCAAGGTACAGGAGACACTGGGGCCAACGTCCTGACTTTC.

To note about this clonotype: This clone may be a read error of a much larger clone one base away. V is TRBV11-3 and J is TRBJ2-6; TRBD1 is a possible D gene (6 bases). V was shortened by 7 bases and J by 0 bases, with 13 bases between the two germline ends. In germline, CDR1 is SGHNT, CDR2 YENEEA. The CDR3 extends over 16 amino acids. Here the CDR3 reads CASNSGQISGANVLTF. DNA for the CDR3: TGTGCCAGCAACTCTGGACAGATCTCTGGGGCCAACGTCCTGACTTTC.

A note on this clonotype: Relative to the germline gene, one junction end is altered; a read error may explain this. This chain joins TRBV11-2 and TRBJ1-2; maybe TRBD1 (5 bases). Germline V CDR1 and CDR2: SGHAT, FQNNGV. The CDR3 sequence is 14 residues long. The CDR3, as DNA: TGTGCCAGCAGTTTAGACTTGGGACTGGGTGGCTACACCTTC. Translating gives CASSLDLGLGGYTF.

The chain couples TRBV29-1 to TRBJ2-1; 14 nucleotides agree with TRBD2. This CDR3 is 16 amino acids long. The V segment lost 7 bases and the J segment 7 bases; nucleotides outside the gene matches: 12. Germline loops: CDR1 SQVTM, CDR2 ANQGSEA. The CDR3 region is CSAELGLAGERNEQFF. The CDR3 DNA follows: TGCAGCGCTGAGTTGGGACTAGCGGGAGAGAGGAATGAGCAGTTCTTC.

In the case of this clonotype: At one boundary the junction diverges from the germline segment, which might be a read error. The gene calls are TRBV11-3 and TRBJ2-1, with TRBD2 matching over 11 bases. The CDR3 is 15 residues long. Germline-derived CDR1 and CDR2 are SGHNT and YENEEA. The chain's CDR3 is CASSLVTSGSNVQFF. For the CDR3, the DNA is TGTGCCAGCAGTCTAGTAACTAGCGGGAGTAATGTGCAGTTCTTC.

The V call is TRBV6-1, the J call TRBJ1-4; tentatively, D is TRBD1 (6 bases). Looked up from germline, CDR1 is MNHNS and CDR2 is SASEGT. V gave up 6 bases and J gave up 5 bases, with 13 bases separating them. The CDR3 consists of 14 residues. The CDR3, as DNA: TGTGCCAGCAGAGGCGGACAGAGGAATGAAAAACTGTTTTTT. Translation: CASRGGQRNEKLFF.

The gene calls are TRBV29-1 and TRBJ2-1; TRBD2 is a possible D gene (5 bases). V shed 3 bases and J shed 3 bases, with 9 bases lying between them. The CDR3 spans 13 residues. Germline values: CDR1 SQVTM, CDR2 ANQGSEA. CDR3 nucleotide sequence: TGCAGCGTTGAGGGTAGCGACTACAATGAGCAGTTCTTC. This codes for CSVEGSDYNEQFF.

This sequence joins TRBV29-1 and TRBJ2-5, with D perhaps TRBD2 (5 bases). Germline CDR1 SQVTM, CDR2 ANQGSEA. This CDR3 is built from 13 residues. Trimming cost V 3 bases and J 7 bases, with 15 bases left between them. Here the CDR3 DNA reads TGCAGCGTTGATCCGGGAAGAGGAGGGACCCAGTACTTC. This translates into CSVDPGRGGTQYF. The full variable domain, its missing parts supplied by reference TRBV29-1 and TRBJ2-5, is SAVISQKPSRDICQRGTSLTIQCQVDSQVTMMFWYRQQPGQSLTLIATANQGSEATYESGFVIDKFPISRPNLTFSTLTVSNMSPEDSSIYLCSVDPGRGGTQYFGPGTRLLVL.

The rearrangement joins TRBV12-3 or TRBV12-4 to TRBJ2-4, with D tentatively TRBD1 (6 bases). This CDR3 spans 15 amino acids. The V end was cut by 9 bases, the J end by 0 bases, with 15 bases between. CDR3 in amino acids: CARRALGGAKNIQYF. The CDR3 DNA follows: TGTGCCAGAAGGGCACTAGGGGGAGCCAAAAACATTCAGTACTTC.

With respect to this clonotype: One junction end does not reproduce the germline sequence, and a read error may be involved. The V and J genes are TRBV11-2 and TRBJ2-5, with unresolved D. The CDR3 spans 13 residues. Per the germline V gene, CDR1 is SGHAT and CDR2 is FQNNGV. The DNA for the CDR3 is TGTGCCAGCAGCTTAAATCAGTATGAGACCAAGTACTTC. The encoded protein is CASSLNQYETKYF.

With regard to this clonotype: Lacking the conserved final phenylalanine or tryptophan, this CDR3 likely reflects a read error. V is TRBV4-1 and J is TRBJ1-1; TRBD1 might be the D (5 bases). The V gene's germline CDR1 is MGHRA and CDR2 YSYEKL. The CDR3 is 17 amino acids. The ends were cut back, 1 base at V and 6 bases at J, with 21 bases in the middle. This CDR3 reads CASSQGVARDPTPEAFL. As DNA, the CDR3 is TGCGCCAGCAGCCAAGGGGTTGCCCGGGACCCCACTCCTGAAGCTTTCCTT.

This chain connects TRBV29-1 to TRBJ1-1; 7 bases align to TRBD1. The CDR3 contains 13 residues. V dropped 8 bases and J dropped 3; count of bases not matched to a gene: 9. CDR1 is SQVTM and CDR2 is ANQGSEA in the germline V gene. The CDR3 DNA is TGCAGCCATTCCACAGGGGCCTACACTGAAGCTTTCTTT. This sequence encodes CSHSTGAYTEAFF.

CDR3 bases: TGCAGAGTTACACGGATGTGGGCGGAGGATGAGCAGTTCTTC. This sequence encodes CRVTRMWAEDEQFF. The rearrangement joins TRBV29-1 to TRBJ2-1; possible D gene TRBD2, 5 bases. This CDR3 has 14 amino acids. Germline V gene sequence: CDR1 SQVTM, CDR2 ANQGSEA.

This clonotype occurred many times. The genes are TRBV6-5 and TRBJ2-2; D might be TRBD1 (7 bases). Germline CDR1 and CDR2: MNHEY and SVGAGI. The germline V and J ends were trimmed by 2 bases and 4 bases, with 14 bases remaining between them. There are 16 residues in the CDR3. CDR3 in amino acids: CASSYQTGRLTGELFF. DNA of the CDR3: TGTGCCAGCAGTTACCAGACAGGGAGGCTCACCGGGGAGCTGTTTTTT.

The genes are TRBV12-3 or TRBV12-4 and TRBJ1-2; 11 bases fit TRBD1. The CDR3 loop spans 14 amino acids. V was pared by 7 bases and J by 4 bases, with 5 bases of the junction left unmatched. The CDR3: CASTWTGGVYGYTF. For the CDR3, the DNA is TGTGCCAGCACCTGGACAGGGGGCGTCTATGGCTACACCTTC.

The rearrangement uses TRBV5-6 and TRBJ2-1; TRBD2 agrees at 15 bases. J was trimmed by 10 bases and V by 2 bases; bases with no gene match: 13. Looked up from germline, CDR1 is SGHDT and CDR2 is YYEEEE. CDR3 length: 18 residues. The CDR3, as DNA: TGTGCCAGCAGCTTTGGACTAGCGGGGGGGCCGTTGGTCAACGAGCAGTTCTTC. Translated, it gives CASSFGLAGGPLVNEQFF.

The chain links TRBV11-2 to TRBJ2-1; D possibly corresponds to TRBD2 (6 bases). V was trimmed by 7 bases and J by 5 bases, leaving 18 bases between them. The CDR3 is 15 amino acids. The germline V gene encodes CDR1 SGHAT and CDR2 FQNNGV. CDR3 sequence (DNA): TGTGCCAGCACCCGACAATCGGGAGCCCACAATGAGCAGTTCTTC. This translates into CASTRQSGAHNEQFF.

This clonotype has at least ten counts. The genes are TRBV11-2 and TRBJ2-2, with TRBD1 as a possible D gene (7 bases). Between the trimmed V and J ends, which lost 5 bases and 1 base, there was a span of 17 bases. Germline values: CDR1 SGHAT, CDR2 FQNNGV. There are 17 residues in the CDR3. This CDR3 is CASSTFNRGLNTGELFF. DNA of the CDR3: TGTGCCAGCAGCACCTTCAACAGGGGACTGAACACCGGGGAGCTGTTTTTT.

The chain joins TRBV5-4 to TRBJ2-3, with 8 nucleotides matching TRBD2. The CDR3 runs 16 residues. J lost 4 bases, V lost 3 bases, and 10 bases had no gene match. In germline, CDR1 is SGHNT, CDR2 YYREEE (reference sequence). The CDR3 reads CASSSPGLARPDTQYF. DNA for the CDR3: TGTGCCAGCAGCTCCCCCGGACTAGCTCGCCCAGATACGCAGTATTTT.

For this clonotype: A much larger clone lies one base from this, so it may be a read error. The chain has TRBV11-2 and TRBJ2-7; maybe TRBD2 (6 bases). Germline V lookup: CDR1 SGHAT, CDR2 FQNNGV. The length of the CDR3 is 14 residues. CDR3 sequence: CASSLYLANYEQNF. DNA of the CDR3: TGTGCCAGCAGCTTATACCTAGCGAACTACGAGCAGAACTTC.

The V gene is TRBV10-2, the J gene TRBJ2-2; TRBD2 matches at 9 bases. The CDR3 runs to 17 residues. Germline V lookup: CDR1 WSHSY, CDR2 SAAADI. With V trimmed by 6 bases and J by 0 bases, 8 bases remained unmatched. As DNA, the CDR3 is TGCGCCAGCAGGGACCGACTAGCGGTGCCGAACACCGGGGAGCTGTTTTTT. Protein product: CASRDRLAVPNTGELFF.

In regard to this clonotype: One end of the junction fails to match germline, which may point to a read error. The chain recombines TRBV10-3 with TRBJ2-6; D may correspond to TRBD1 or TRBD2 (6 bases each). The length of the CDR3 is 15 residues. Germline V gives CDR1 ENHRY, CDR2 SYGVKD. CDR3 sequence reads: CATAAEGVGANVLTF. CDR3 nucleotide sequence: TGTGCCACCGCGGCGGAGGGGGTTGGGGCTAACGTCCTGACTTTC.